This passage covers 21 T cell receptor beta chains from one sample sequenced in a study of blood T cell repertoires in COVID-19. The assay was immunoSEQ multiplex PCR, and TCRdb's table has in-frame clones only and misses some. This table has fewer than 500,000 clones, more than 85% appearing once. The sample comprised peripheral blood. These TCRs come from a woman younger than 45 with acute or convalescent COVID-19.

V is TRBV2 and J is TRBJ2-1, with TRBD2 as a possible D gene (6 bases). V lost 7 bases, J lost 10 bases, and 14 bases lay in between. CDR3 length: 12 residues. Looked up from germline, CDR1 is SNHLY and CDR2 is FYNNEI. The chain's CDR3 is CASTPYGGEQFF. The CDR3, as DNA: TGTGCCAGCACCCCCTACGGGGGAGAGCAGTTCTTC. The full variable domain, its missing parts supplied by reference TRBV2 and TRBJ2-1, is EPEVTQTPSHQVTQMGQEVILRCVPISNHLYFYWYRQILGQKVEFLVSFYNNEISEKSEIFDDQFSVERPDGSNFTLKIRSTKLEDSAMYFCASTPYGGEQFFGPGTRLTVL.

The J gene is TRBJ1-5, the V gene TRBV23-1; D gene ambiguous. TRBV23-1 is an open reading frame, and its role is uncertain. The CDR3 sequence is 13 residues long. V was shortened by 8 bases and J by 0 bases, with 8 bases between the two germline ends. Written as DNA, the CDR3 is TGCGCCAGCTGCGGGAATAGCAATCAGCCCCAGCATTTT. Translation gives CASCGNSNQPQHF.

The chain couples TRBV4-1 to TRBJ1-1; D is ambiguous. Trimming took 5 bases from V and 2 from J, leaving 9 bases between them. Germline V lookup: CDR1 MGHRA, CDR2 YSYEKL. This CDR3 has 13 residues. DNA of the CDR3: TGCGCCAGCAGCGTTGCGGATAACACTGAAGCTTTCTTT. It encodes CASSVADNTEAFF.

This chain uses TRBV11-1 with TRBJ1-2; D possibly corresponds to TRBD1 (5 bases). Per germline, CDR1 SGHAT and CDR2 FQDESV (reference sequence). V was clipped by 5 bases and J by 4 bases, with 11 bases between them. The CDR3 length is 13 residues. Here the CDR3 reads CASSPGGSYGYTF. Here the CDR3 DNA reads TGTGCCAGCAGCCCCGGGGGGAGCTATGGCTACACCTTC. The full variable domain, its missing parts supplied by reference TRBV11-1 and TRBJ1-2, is EAEVAQSPRYKITEKSQAVAFWCDPISGHATLYWYRQILGQGPELLVQFQDESVVDDSQLPKDRFSAERLKGVDSTLKIQPAELGDSAMYLCASSPGGSYGYTFGSGTRLTVV.

Here the CDR3 DNA reads TGTGCCTGGCAGGGGTACTCCGAGCAGTACTTC. This gives the protein CAWQGYSEQYF. The rearrangement links TRBV30 to TRBJ2-7; a possible D gene is TRBD1 (6 bases). Per the germline V gene, CDR1 is GTSNPN and CDR2 is SVGIG (reference sequence). This CDR3 is 11 amino acids long. V lost 5 bases to trimming and J lost 6 bases, with 11 bases between them. Together with reference TRBV30 and TRBJ2-7, the CDR3 gives the full variable domain: SQTIHQWPATLVQPVGSPLSLECTVEGTSNPNLYWYRQAAGRGLQLLFYSVGIGQISSEVPQNLSASRPQDRQFILSSKKLLLSDSGFYLCAWQGYSEQYFGPGTRLTVT.

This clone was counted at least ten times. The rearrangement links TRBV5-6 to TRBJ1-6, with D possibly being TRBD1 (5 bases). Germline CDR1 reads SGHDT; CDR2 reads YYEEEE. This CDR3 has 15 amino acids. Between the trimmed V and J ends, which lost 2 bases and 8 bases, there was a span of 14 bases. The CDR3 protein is CASSFIGQGYSPLHF. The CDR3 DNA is TGTGCCAGCAGCTTTATTGGCCAGGGTTATTCACCCCTCCACTTT.

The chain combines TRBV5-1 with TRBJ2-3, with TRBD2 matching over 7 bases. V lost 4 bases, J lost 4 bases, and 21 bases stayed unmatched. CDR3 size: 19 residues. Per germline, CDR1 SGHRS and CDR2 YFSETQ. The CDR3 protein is CASSPGRSYRARGADTQYF. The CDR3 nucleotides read TGCGCCAGCAGCCCTGGCCGGTCTTATCGGGCCCGGGGGGCAGATACGCAGTATTTT.

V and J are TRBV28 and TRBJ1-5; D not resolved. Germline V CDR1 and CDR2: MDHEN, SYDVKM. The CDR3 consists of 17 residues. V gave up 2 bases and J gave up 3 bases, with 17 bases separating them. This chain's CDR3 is CASSLGFNKAANQPQHF. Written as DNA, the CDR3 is TGTGCCAGCAGTTTAGGGTTTAACAAAGCGGCCAATCAGCCCCAGCATTTT.

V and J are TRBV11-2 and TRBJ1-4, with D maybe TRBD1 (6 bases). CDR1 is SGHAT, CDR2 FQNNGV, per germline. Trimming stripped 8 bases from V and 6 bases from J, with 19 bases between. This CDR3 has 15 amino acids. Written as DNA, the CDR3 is TGTGCCAGCGGCCGAAGGGGGGGGGCAGATGAAAAACTGTTTTTT. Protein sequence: CASGRRGGADEKLFF.

The chain's CDR3 is CASSPTGGLTGELFF. CDR3 bases: TGCGCCAGCAGCCCCACAGGGGGGTTAACCGGGGAGCTGTTTTTT. This sequence joins TRBV5-1 and TRBJ2-2; 8 nucleotides align to TRBD1. Unmatched junction bases numbered 7, after V lost 4 bases and J lost 5 bases. CDR1 is SGHRS, CDR2 YFSETQ, per germline. This CDR3 region has 15 residues.

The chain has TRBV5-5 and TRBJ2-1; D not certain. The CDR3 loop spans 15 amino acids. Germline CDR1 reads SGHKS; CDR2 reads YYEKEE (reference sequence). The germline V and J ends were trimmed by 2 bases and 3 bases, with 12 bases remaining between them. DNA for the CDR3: TGTGCCAGCAGCTTCGCACTCCCGGTCTACAATGAGCAGTTCTTC. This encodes CASSFALPVYNEQFF.

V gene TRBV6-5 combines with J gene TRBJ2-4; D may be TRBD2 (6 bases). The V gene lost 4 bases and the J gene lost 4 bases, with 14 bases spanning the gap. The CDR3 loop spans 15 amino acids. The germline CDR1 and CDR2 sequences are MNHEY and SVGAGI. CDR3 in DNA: TGTGCCAGCAGTTCCGCGGGACCGAAAAAAAACATTCAGTACTTC. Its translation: CASSSAGPKKNIQYF.

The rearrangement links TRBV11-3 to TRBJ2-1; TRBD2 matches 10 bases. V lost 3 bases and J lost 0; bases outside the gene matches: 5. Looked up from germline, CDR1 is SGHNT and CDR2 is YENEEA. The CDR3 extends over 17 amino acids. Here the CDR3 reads CASSFDSGGSSYNEQFF. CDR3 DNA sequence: TGTGCCAGCAGCTTTGATAGCGGGGGGAGCTCCTACAATGAGCAGTTCTTC.

The CDR3: CAGSSSTDLSGNTIYF. CDR3 DNA sequence: TGTGCCGGATCATCTTCGACAGACCTCTCTGGAAACACCATATATTTT. The chain uses TRBV18 and TRBJ1-3; maybe TRBD1 (5 bases). Germline V gene lookup returns CDR1 KGHSH and CDR2 LQKENI. This CDR3 is built from 16 residues. V gave up 11 bases and J gave up 0 bases, with 20 bases separating them.

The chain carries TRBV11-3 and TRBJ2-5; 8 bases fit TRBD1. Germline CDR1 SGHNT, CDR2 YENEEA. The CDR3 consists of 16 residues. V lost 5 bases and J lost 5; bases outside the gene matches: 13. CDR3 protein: CASSVSTGATVETQYF. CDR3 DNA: TGTGCCAGCAGCGTATCGACAGGGGCTACTGTGGAGACCCAGTACTTC.

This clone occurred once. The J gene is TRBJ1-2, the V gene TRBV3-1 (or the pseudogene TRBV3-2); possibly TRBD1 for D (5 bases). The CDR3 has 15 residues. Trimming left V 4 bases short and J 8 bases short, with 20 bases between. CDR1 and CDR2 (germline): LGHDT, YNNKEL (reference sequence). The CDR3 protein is CASSPLYRQSEGYTF. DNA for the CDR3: TGTGCCAGCAGCCCCTTGTACAGACAGAGTGAAGGCTACACCTTC.

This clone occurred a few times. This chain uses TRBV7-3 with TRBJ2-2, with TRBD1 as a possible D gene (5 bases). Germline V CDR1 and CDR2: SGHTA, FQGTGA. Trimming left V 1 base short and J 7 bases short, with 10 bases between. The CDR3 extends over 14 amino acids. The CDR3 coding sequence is TGTGCCAGCAGCTTAAGTCAGGGTGGCGGGGAGCTGTTTTTT. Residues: CASSLSQGGGELFF.

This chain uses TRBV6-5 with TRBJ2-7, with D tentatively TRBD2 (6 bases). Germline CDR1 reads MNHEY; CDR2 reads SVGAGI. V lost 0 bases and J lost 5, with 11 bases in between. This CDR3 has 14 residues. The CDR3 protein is CASSYSGGEDEQYF. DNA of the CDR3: TGTGCCAGCAGTTACTCCGGGGGAGAGGACGAGCAGTACTTC.

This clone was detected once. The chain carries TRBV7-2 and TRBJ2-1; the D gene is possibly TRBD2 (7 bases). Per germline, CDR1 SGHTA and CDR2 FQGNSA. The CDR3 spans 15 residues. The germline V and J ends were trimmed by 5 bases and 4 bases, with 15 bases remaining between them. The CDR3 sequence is CASSPRAGAYNEQFF. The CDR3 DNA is TGTGCCAGCAGCCCGCGGGCGGGGGCTTACAATGAGCAGTTCTTC.

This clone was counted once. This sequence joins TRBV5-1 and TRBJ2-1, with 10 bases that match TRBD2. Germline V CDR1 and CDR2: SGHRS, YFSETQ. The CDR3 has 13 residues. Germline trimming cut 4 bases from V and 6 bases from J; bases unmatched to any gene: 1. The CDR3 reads CASSERGGNEQFF. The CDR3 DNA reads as TGCGCCAGCAGCGAGCGGGGGGGCAATGAGCAGTTCTTC.

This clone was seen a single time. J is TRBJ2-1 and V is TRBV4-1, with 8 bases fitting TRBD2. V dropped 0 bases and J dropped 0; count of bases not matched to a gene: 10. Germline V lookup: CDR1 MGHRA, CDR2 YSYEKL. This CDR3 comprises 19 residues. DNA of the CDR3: TGCGCCAGCAGCCAAGATGTTCGCTTGCGGGGGGCCTCCTACAATGAGCAGTTCTTC. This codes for CASSQDVRLRGASYNEQFF.